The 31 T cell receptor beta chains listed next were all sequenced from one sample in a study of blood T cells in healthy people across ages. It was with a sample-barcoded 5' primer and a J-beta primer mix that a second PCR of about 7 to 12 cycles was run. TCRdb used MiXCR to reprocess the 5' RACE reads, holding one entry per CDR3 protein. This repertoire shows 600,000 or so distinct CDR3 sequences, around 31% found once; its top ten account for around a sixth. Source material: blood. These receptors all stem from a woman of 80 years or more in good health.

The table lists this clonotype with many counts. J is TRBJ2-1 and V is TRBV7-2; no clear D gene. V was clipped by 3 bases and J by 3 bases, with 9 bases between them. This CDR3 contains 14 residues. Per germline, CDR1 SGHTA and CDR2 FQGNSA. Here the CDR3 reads CASSFDPSYNEQFF. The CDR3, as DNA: TGTGCCAGCAGCTTCGATCCCAGCTACAATGAGCAGTTCTTC.

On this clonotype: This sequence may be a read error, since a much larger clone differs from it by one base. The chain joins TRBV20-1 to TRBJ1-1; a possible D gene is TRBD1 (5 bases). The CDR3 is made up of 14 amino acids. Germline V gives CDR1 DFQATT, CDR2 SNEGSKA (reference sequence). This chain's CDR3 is CSAGTRVGNTEACF. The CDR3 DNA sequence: TGCAGTGCGGGAACCAGGGTTGGGAACACTGAAGCTTGCTTT.

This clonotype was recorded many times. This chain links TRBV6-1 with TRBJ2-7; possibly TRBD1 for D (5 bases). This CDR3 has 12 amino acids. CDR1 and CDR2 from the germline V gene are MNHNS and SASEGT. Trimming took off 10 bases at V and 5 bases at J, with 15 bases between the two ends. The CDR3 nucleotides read TGTGCCAACGGTGGACACCGGGACGAGCAGTACTTC. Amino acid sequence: CANGGHRDEQYF.

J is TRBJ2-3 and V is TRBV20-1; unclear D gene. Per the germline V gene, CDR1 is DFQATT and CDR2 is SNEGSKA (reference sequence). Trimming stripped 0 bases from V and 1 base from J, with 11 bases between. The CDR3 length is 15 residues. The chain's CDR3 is CSARDLERGTDTQYF. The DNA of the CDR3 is TGCAGTGCTAGAGATCTTGAGAGAGGCACAGATACGCAGTATTTT.

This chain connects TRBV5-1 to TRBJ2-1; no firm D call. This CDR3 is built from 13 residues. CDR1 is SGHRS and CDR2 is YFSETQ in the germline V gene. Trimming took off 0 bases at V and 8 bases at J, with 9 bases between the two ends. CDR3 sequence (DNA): TGCGCCAGCAGCTTGGAGATGGGCGATGAGCAGTTCTTC. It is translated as CASSLEMGDEQFF.

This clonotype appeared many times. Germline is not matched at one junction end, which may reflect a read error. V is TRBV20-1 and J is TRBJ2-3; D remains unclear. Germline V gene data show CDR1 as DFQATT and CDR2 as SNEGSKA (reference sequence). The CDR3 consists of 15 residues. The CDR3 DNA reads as TGCAGTGCCAGAGAACGCGGTAGGGCCCAAGGTACGCAGTATTTT. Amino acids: CSARERGRAQGTQYF.

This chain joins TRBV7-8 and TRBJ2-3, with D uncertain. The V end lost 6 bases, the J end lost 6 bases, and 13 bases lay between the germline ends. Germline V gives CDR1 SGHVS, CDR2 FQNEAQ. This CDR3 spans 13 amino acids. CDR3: CASSQRPTDTQYF. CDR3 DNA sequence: TGTGCCAGCAGTCAGAGACCTACCGATACGCAGTATTTT.

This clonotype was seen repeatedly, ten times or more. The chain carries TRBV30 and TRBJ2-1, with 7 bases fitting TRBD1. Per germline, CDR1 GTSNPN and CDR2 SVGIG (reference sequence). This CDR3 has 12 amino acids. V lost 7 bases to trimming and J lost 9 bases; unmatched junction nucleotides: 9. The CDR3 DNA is TGTGCCTCCCGACAGGGTAACGGTGAGCAGTTCTTC. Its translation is CASRQGNGEQFF.

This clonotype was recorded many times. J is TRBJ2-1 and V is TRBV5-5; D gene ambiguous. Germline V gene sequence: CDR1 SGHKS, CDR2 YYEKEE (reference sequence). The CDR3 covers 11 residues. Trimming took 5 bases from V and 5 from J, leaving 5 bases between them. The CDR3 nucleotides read TGTGCCAGCAGTGTACACAATGAGCAGTTCTTC. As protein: CASSVHNEQFF.

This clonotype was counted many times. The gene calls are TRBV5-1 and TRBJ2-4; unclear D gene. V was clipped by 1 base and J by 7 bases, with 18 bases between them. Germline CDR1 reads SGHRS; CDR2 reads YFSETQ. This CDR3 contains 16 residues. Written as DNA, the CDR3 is TGCGCCAGCAGCTTGAAGGCGGCCGCCCACCGGAACATTCAGTACTTC. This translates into CASSLKAAAHRNIQYF.

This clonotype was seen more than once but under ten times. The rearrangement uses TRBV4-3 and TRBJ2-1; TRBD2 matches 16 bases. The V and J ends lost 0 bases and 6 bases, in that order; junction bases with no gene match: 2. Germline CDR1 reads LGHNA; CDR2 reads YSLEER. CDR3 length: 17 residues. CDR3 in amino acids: CASSQEGLAGGGNEQFF. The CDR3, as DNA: TGCGCCAGCAGCCAAGAGGGACTAGCGGGGGGGGGCAATGAGCAGTTCTTC.

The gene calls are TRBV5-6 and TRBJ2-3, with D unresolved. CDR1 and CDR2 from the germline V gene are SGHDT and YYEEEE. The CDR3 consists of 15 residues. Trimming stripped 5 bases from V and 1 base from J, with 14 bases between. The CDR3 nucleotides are TGTGCCAGCAGTCGAACCCCCGGAGGCACAGATACGCAGTATTTT. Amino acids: CASSRTPGGTDTQYF.

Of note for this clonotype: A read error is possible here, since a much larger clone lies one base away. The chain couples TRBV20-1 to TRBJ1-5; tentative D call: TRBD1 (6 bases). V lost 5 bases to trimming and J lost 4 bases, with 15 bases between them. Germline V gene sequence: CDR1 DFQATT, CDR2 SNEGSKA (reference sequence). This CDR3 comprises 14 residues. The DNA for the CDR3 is TGCAGTGCTTCGACAGAGAGGGGGAATCAGCCCCAGCATTTT. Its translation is CSASTERGNQPQHF.

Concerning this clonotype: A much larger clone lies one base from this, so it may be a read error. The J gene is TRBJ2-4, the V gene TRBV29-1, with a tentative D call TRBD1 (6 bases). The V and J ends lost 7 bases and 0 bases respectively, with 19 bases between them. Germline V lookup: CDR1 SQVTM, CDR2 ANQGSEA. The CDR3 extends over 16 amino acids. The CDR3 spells CSAGDRNSLAKNIQYF. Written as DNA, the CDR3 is TGCAGCGCCGGAGACAGGAACTCTCTAGCCAAAAACATTCAGTACTTC. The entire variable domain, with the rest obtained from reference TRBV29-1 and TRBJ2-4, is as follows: SAVISQKPSRDICQRGTSLTIQCQVDSQVTMMFWYRQQPGQSLTLIATANQGSEATYESGFVIDKFPISRPNLTFSTLTVSNMSPEDSSIYLCSAGDRNSLAKNIQYFGAGTRLSVL.

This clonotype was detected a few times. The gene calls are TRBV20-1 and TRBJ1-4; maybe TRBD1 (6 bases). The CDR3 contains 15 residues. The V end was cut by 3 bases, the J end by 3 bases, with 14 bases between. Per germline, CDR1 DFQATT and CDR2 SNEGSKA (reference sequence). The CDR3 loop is CSAREQGVANEKLFF. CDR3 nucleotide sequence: TGCAGTGCTAGGGAACAGGGTGTGGCTAATGAAAAACTGTTTTTT.

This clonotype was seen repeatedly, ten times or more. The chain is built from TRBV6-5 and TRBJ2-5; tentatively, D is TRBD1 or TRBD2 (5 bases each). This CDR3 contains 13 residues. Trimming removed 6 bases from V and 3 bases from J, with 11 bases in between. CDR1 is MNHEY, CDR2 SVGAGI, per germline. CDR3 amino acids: CASSGTVEETQYF. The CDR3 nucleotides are TGTGCCAGCAGCGGGACGGTGGAAGAGACCCAGTACTTC.

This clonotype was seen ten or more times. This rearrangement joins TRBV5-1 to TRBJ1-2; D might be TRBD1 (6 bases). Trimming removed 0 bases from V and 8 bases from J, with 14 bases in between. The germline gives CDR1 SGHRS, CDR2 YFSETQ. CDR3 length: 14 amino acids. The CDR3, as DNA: TGCGCCAGCAGCTTGGGACAGGCCCTAATAGGCTACACCTTC. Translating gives CASSLGQALIGYTF.

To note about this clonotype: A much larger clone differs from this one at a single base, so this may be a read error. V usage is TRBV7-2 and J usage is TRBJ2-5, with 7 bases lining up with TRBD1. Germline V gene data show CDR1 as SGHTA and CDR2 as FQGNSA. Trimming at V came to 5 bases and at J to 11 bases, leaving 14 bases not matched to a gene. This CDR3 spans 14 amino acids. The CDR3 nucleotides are TGTGCCAGCAGCGCTGAACCGACAGGGAAGGAGCAGTACTTC. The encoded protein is CASSAEPTGKEQYF.

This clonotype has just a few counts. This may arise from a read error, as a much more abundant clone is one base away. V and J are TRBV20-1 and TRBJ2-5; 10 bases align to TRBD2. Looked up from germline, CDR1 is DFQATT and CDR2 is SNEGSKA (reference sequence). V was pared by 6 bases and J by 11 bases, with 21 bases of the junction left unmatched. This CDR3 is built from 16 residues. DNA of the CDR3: TGCAGTGCCCTAGCGGGGGAAGTCGACATTTACAATGAGCAGTACTTC. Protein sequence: CSALAGEVDIYNEQYF.

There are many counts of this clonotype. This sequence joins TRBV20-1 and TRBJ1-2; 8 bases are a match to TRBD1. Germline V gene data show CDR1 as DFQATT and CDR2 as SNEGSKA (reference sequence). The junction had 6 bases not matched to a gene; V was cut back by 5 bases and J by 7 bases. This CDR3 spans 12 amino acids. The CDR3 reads CSARTGSGGYTF. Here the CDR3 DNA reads TGCAGTGCTCGGACAGGGTCGGGTGGCTACACCTTC.

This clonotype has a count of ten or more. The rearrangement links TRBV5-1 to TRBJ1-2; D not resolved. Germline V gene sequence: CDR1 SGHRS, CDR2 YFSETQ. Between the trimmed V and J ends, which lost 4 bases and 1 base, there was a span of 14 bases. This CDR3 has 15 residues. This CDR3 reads CASSLGEGYNYGYTF. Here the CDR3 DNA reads TGCGCCAGCAGCCTCGGGGAGGGTTATAACTATGGCTACACCTTC.

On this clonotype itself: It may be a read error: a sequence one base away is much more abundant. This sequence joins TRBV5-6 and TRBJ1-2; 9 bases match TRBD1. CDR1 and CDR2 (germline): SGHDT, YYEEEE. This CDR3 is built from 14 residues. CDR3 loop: CVSSSRDRVYGYTF. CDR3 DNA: TGTGTCAGCAGCTCAAGGGACAGGGTCTATGGCTACACCTTC.

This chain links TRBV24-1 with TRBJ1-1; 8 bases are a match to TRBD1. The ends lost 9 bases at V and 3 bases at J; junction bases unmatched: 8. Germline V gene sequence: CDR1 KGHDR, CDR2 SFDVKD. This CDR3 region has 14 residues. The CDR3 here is CATGLTGEDTEAFF. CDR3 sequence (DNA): TGTGCCACCGGACTGACAGGGGAGGACACTGAAGCTTTCTTT.

The DNA of the CDR3 is TGCAGTGCTAGAGACACTCTGGACAGTAATAATTCACCCCTCCACTTT. Translation gives CSARDTLDSNNSPLHF. The chain is built from TRBV20-1 and TRBJ1-6; tentatively, D is TRBD1 (6 bases). V was clipped by 0 bases and J by 5 bases, with 14 bases between them. CDR1 is DFQATT and CDR2 is SNEGSKA in the germline V gene (reference sequence). CDR3 size: 16 residues.

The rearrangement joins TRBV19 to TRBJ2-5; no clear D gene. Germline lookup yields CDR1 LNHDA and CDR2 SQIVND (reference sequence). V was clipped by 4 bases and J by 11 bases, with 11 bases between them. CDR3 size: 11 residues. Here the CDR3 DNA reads TGTGCCAGTAGTAGGAATCAAGAGCAGTACTTC. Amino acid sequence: CASSRNQEQYF.

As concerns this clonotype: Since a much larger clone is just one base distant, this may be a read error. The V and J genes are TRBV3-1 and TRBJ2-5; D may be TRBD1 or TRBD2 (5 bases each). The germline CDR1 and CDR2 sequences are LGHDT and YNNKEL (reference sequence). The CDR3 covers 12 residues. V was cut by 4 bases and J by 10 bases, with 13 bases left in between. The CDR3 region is CASSLNQGRQYF. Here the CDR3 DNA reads TGTGCCAGCAGCCTAAATCAGGGACGCCAGTACTTC.

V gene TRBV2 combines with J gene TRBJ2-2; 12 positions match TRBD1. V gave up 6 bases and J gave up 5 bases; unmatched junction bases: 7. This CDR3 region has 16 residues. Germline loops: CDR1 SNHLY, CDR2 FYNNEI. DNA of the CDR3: TGTGCCAGCAGCAGGGACAGGGGGCACCAAACCGGGGAGCTGTTTTTT. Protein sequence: CASSRDRGHQTGELFF. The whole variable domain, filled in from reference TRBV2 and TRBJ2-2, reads EPEVTQTPSHQVTQMGQEVILRCVPISNHLYFYWYRQILGQKVEFLVSFYNNEISEKSEIFDDQFSVERPDGSNFTLKIRSTKLEDSAMYFCASSRDRGHQTGELFFGEGSRLTVL.

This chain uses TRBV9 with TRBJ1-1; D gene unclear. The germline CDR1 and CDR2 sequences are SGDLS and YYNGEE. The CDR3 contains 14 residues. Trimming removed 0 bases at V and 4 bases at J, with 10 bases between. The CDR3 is CASSVEDGFTEAFF. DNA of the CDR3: TGTGCCAGCAGCGTAGAGGACGGATTCACTGAAGCTTTCTTT.

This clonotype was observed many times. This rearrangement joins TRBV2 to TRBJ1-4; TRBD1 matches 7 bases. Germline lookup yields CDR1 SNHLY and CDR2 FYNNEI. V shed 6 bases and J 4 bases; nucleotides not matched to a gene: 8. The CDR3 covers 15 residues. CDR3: CASSADRAINEKLFF. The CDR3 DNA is TGTGCCAGCAGCGCTGACAGGGCGATTAATGAAAAACTGTTTTTT.

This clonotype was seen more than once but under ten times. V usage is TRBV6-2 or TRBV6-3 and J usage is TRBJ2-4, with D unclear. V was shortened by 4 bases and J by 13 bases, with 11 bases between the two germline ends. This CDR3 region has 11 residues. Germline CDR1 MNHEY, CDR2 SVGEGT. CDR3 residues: CASSFSARQYF. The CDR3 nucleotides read TGTGCCAGCAGTTTCAGTGCCAGGCAGTACTTC.

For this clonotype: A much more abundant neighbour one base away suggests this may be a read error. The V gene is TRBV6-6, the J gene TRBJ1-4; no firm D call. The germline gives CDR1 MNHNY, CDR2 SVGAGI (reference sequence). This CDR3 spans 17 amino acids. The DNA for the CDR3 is TGTGCCAGCAGTTACTCGATAGTGGCCAAGCCTAATGAAAAACGGTTTTTT. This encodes CASSYSIVAKPNEKRFF.